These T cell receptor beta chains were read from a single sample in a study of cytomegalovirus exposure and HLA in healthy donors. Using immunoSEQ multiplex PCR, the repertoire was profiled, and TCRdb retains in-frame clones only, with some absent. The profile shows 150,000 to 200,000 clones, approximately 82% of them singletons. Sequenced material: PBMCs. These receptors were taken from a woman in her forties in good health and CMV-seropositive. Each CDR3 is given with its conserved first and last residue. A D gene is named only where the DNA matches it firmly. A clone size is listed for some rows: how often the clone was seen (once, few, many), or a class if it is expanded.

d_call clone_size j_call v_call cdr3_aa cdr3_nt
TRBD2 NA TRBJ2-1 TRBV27 CASSLGLAGLAGVSEQFF TGTGCCAGCAGTTTAGGATTGGCTGGTCTAGCGGGAGTGAGTGAGCAGTTCTTC
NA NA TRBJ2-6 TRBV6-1 CASSEMVTGSGANVLTF TGTGCCAGCAGTGAAATGGTGACAGGCTCTGGGGCCAACGTCCTGACTTTC
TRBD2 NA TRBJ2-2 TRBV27 CASSPHPLAGVGTGELFF TGTGCCAGCAGCCCTCACCCCCTAGCGGGAGTTGGCACCGGGGAGCTGTTTTTT
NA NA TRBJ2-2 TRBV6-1 CASSAVGRRDSRAGELFF TGTGCCAGCAGTGCAGTAGGACGGCGGGACTCCCGAGCCGGGGAGCTGTTTTTT
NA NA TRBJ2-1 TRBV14 CASSQDLRGREQFF TGTGCCAGCAGCCAAGATCTCAGGGGACGTGAGCAGTTCTTC
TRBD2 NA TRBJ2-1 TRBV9 CASSVSTGGHNEQFF TGTGCCAGCAGCGTTAGTACGGGGGGACACAATGAGCAGTTCTTC
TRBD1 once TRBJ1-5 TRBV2 CASSVRTGNQPQHF TGTGCCAGCAGCGTACGGACAGGGAATCAGCCCCAGCATTTT
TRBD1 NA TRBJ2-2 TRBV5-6 CASSLGMGQGAGGELFF TGTGCCAGCAGCTTGGGAATGGGACAGGGGGCAGGCGGGGAGCTGTTTTTT
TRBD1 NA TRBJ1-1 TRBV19 CASRPGQGAQAFF TGTGCCAGTAGACCAGGACAGGGGGCGCAGGCTTTCTTT
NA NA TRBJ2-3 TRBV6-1 CASSASSSVYSTDTQYF TGTGCCAGCAGTGCCTCGTCTAGCGTATATAGCACAGATACGCAGTATTTT
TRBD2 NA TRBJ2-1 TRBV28 CASRGLAGGSGYEQFF TGTGCCAGCAGGGGACTAGCGGGAGGTTCTGGCTATGAGCAGTTCTTC
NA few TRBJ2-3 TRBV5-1 CASSWARGFTDTQYF TGCGCCAGCAGCTGGGCGAGGGGGTTTACAGATACGCAGTATTTT
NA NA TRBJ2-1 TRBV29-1 CSVEGTHTYNEQFF TGCAGCGTTGAAGGGACTCATACCTACAATGAGCAGTTCTTC
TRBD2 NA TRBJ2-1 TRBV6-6 CASRPSGSLYNEQFF TGTGCCAGCAGGCCTAGCGGGAGCTTATACAATGAGCAGTTCTTC
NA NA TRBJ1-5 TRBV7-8 CASSLASTGNQPQHF TGTGCCAGCAGCTTAGCGTCTACTGGCAATCAGCCCCAGCATTTT
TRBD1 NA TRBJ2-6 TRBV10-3 CATEGNRGVAGANVLTF TGTGCCACCGAAGGTAACAGGGGGGTCGCTGGGGCCAACGTCCTGACTTTC
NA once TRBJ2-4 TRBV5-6 CASSFRQGTKNIQYF TGTGCCAGCAGCTTTCGGCAGGGGACCAAAAACATTCAGTACTTC
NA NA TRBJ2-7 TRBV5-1 CASSLDRAAYEQYF TGCGCCAGCAGCTTGGACAGGGCAGCCTACGAGCAGTACTTC
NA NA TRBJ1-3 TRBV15 CATSRGSPLFSGNTIYF TGTGCCACCAGCAGAGGCAGTCCGCTCTTCTCTGGAAACACCATATATTTT
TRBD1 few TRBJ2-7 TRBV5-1 CASSPTGQGAHEQYF TGCGCCAGCAGCCCAACGGGACAGGGGGCCCACGAGCAGTACTTC
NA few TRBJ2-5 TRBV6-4 CASSDSGYSGRAETQYF TGTGCCAGCAGTGATTCGGGGTATAGTGGTAGGGCAGAGACCCAGTACTTC
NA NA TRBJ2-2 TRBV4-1 CASSQDLWGKVPAGELFF TGCGCCAGCAGCCAAGATCTATGGGGCAAGGTCCCCGCCGGGGAGCTGTTTTTT
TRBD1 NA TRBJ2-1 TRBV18 CASSPGSGQGDEQFF TGTGCCAGCTCACCAGGATCGGGACAGGGTGACGAGCAGTTCTTC
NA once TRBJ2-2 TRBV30 CACVPLNTGELFF TGTGCCTGCGTCCCCCTGAACACCGGGGAGCTGTTTTTT
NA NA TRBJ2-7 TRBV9 CASSPRYSHEQYF TGTGCCAGCAGCCCAAGGTACAGCCACGAGCAGTACTTC
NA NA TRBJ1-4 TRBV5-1 CASSLGQGREKLFF TGCGCCAGCAGCTTGGGCCAGGGGCGCGAAAAACTGTTTTTT
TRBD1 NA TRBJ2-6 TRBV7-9 CASSLTGVGRGANVLTF TGTGCCAGCAGCTTGACAGGGGTAGGACGTGGGGCCAACGTCCTGACTTTC
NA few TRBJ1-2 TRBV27 CASSFDRELNYGYTF TGTGCCAGCAGTTTCGACAGAGAACTTAACTATGGCTACACCTTC
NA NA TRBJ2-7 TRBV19 CASSIQAAYEQYF TGTGCCAGTAGTATCCAGGCAGCCTACGAGCAGTACTTC
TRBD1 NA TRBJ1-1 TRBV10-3 CAISEGQGNTEAFF TGTGCCATCAGTGAGGGACAGGGGAACACTGAAGCTTTCTTT
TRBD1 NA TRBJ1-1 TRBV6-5 CASIRGQGMNTEAFF TGTGCCAGCATTAGGGGACAGGGGATGAACACTGAAGCTTTCTTT
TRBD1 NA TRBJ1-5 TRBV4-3 CASSRTTGANQPQHF TGCGCCAGCAGCCGCACCACAGGGGCCAATCAGCCCCAGCATTTT
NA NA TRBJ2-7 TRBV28 CASSLAGQFSYEQYF TGTGCCAGCAGTTTAGCGGGACAGTTCTCCTACGAGCAGTACTTC
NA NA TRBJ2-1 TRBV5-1 CASSRDFENEQFF TGCGCCAGCAGCCGGGACTTCGAAAATGAGCAGTTCTTC
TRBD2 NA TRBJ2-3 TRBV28 CASSSRAGINTQYF TGTGCCAGCAGCTCCCGAGCGGGAATCAATACGCAGTATTTT
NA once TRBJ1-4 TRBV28 CASSLWGALNEKLFF TGTGCCAGCAGTTTATGGGGCGCGTTAAATGAAAAACTGTTTTTT
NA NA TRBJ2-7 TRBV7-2 CASSVGGYSSGGYEQYF TGTGCCAGCAGCGTAGGCGGTTATTCTTCCGGGGGCTACGAGCAGTACTTC
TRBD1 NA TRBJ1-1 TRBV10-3 CAISDPTGGNTEAFF TGTGCCATCAGTGACCCGACAGGGGGGAACACTGAAGCTTTCTTT
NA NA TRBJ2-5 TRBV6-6 CASSSYTGAGETQYF TGTGCCAGCAGTTCCTACACAGGGGCGGGGGAGACCCAGTACTTC
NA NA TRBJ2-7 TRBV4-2 CASSQDGDRGSWTYEQYF TGTGCCAGCAGCCAAGATGGGGATCGGGGGAGTTGGACCTACGAGCAGTACTTC
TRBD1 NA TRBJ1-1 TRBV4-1 CASSQVRGLTEAFF TGCGCCAGCAGCCAAGTTAGGGGGCTTACTGAAGCTTTCTTT
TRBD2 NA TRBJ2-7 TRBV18 CASSRLPGLAGTYEQYF TGTGCCAGCTCACGACTTCCGGGACTAGCGGGGACCTACGAGCAGTACTTC
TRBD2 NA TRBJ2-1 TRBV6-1 CASSVGSGTSGYNEQFF TGTGCCAGCAGTGTAGGGTCCGGGACTAGCGGGTATAATGAGCAGTTCTTC
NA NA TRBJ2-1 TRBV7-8 CASTTPGLYNEQFF TGTGCCAGCACCACCCCAGGACTTTACAATGAGCAGTTCTTC
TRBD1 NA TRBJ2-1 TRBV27 CASMERTGRNEQFF TGTGCCAGCATGGAACGGACAGGGAGGAATGAGCAGTTCTTC
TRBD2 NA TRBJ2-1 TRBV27 CASRTGTSGRGGQFF TGTGCCAGCAGAACAGGGACTAGCGGGAGAGGCGGGCAGTTCTTC
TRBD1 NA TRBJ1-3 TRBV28 CASSSDRGREF TGTGCCAGCAGCTCGGACAGGGGTAGGGAATTT
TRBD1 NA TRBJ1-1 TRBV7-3 CASSGDRNTEAFF TGTGCCAGCAGCGGGGACAGGAACACTGAAGCTTTCTTT
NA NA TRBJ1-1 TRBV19 CASSSTGNTEAFF TGTGCCAGTAGTTCCACAGGGAACACTGAAGCTTTCTTT
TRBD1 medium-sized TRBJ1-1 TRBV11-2 CASRLDRETVSGTEAFF TGTGCCAGCAGGTTAGACAGGGAGACGGTTAGCGGCACTGAAGCTTTCTTT
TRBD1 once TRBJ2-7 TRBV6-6 CATYRDRTPYEQYF TGTGCCACGTACCGGGACAGGACCCCCTACGAGCAGTACTTC
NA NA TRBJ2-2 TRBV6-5 CASSYFRGGELFF TGTGCCAGCAGTTACTTCAGGGGCGGGGAGCTGTTTTTT
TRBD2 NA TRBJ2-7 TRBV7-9 CSSSSTRLADNSYEQYF TGTTCCAGCAGCTCAACCAGACTAGCGGACAACTCCTACGAGCAGTACTTC
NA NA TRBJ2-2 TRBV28 CASSLLGYSGNTGELFF TGTGCCAGCAGTTTGTTGGGGTATAGCGGAAACACCGGGGAGCTGTTTTTT
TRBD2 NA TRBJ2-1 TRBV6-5 CASSSPGLAGWEQFF TGTGCCAGCAGTTCGCCGGGACTAGCGGGATGGGAGCAGTTCTTC
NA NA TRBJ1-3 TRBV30 CAWSGGRSGNTIYF TGTGCCTGGAGCGGGGGGAGGTCTGGAAACACCATATATTTT
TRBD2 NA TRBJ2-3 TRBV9 CASSRTSGRPDTQYF TGTGCCAGCAGCCGTACTAGCGGGAGGCCAGATACGCAGTATTTT
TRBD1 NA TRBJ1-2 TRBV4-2 CASSQDAQGVRGYTF TGTGCCAGCAGCCAAGATGCCCAGGGGGTCCGCGGCTACACCTTC
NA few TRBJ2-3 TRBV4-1 CASRKQGRSSTDTQYF TGCGCCAGCAGAAAACAGGGACGATCTAGCACAGATACGCAGTATTTT